This T cell receptor beta chain came from a study of T cells after yellow fever vaccination. In making TCR cDNA, 5'RACE template switching added a universal primer site and UMIs to it. In TCRdb, the 5' RACE reads were re-called with MiXCR into one record per CDR3 protein. The table has around 400,000 distinct CDR3 sequences, around a tenth seen once; the top ten hold less than 20%. Germline V gives CDR1 SQVTM, CDR2 ANQGSEA. The CDR3 spans 11 residues. Trimming pared 7 bases from V and 4 bases from J, leaving 11 bases between. This clonotype came up a few times. The source was PBMCs, collected on the day of the first yellow fever vaccination. V usage is TRBV29-1 and J usage is TRBJ2-7; a possible D gene is TRBD1 (5 bases). The source is a man aged 18 to 30 who received the YFV17D yellow fever vaccine. The CDR3 DNA sequence: TGCAGCGCCGAAGGGGAATACGAGCAGTACTTC. Translating it yields CSAEGEYEQYF.